The T cell receptor (beta chain) described here comes from a study of vaccination effects on CD4 cells after COVID-19. Worth noting for this clone: The antigen is unknown.

General study results and limits: After vaccination, at late timepoints, clones induced by infection and by vaccine contracted markedly.

ViraFEST assay sequencing came after antigen-specific CD4+ T cells were expanded with viral peptide pools. With 10 days of culture completed, CD4+ T cells were isolated. Recipients of the vaccine had no prior SARS-CoV-2 infection and negative nucleocapsid antibodies. CDR3 length: 20 residues. Germline-derived CDR1 and CDR2 are LNHDA and SQIVND (reference sequence). Trimming took 2 bases from V and 0 from J, leaving 23 bases between them. Profiled with immunoSEQ multiplex PCR; TCRdb holds only in-frame clones, not every one. The sample lists 28,000 or so clones; approximately 75% were seen once. The chain is built from TRBV19 and TRBJ1-5; possible D gene TRBD1, 6 bases. The material sequenced was CD4+ T cells from PBMCs cultured with SARS-CoV-2 spike peptides, taken before COVID-19 vaccination. This receptor was obtained from a human donor who received a COVID-19 vaccine. CDR3 loop: CASSIFGGRLVGNSNQPQHF. CDR3 DNA: TGTGCCAGTAGTATATTCGGGGGCAGGTTAGTCGGGAATAGCAATCAGCCCCAGCATTTT.